The TCR beta chain described here comes from a study of blood T cell repertoires in COVID-19. As for the study in general: Acute-phase and convalescent COVID-19 samples originated in the United States, Italy and Spain.

The germline gives CDR1 KGHSH, CDR2 LQKENI. The CDR3 runs to 15 residues. The junction had 3 bases not matched to a gene; V was cut back by 3 bases and J by 4 bases. TCRdb's table, derived via immunoSEQ multiplex PCR, lists solely in-frame clones and lacks some. The sample consists of 70,000 to 100,000 clones, around 90% of them appearing once. Source material: peripheral blood. V gene TRBV18 combines with J gene TRBJ2-5; 12 nucleotides match TRBD2. The receptor's source is a woman of 80 years or more with active COVID-19. CDR3 coding DNA: TGTGCCAGCTCACCTTCGGGACTAGCGGGAGAGACCCAGTACTTC. It yields the protein CASSPSGLAGETQYF.